Following are 2 T cell receptor beta chains from one sample sequenced in a study of cytomegalovirus exposure and HLA in healthy donors (dated by TCRdb to between 2016 and 2019). Library preparation used the immunoSEQ multiplex PCR assay. A mixture of 60 forward primers for TCR Vbeta segments and 13 reverse primers for TCR Jbeta segments was used in the multiplex PCR. The source is immuneACCESS, and TCRdb retained only in-frame sequences with V and J called. Part of the clones is not carried over; for the studies checked, unresolved V genes explain less than half of this, and the remainder is unexplained. This sample comprises about 180,000 clones, around 80% of them detected only once. The ten most abundant clones make up 1.2% of the sample. The sequencing sample was made of PBMCs. These TCRs come from a boy between 2 and 10 years old in good health and CMV-seronegative.

This clone was seen only once. The chain joins TRBV9 to TRBJ2-6, with 9 bases aligning to TRBD1. The CDR3 runs to 16 residues. Germline loops: CDR1 SGDLS, CDR2 YYNGEE. Trimming cost V 4 bases and J 2 bases; bases outside gene matches: 4. CDR3 sequence (DNA): TGTGCCAGCAGCCGGGACAGGGCCACTGGGGCCAACGTCCTGACTTTC. Its protein product is CASSRDRATGANVLTF.

This rearrangement joins TRBV7-6 to TRBJ2-3; a weak D match, TRBD1 (6 bases). The V end lost 5 bases, the J end lost 5 bases, and 20 bases lay between the germline ends. The germline gives CDR1 SGHVS, CDR2 FNYEAQ. The CDR3 consists of 16 residues. For the CDR3, the DNA is TGTGCCAGCAGCCACTCCAGGACAGACGGGATAGATACGCAGTATTTT. It codes for CASSHSRTDGIDTQYF.